The 21 T cell receptor beta chains below all came from one sample that was sequenced in a study of blood T cell repertoires in COVID-19. Here immunoSEQ multiplex PCR was the method, and the copy in TCRdb shows in-frame clones only, minus some. The sample carries about 380,000 clones, approximately 89% recorded once. Sequencing was performed on PBMCs or T cells enriched from blood (not recorded which). These receptors all come from a man aged 25 to 40 who had recovered from COVID-19.

V usage is TRBV5-1 and J usage is TRBJ1-5; 10 nucleotides agree with TRBD1. CDR1 is SGHRS and CDR2 is YFSETQ in the germline V gene. V lost 6 bases, J lost 5 bases, and 5 bases stayed unmatched. This CDR3 contains 14 residues. The CDR3 region is CASTPGTGDQPQHF. DNA of the CDR3: TGCGCCAGCACTCCCGGGACAGGGGATCAGCCCCAGCATTTT.

The rearrangement uses TRBV7-9 and TRBJ1-2; no reliable D call. Per germline, CDR1 SEHNR and CDR2 FQNEAQ (reference sequence). This CDR3 spans 16 amino acids. V was cut by 0 bases and J by 0 bases, with 11 bases left in between. CDR3 protein: CASSLARAAANYGYTF. The CDR3 nucleotides read TGTGCCAGCAGCTTAGCGAGGGCGGCCGCTAACTATGGCTACACCTTC.

The chain combines TRBV30 with TRBJ2-3; no firm D call. Trimming removed 1 base from V and 7 bases from J, with 15 bases in between. There are 14 residues in the CDR3. Germline V gives CDR1 GTSNPN, CDR2 SVGIG (reference sequence). In nucleotides, the CDR3 is TGTGCCTGGAGTGCGGGTAGTTCGGCGAATACGCAGTATTTT. This encodes CAWSAGSSANTQYF.

In this sample, this clone turned up once. This sequence joins TRBV30 and TRBJ1-1; 11 bases line up with TRBD1. This CDR3 has 14 residues. After removal of 5 bases from V and 0 bases from J, the junction contained 2 bases not matched to a gene. CDR1 GTSNPN and CDR2 SVGIG come from the germline V gene (reference sequence). The CDR3, as DNA: TGTGCCTGGGGGACAGGGGGGATGAACACTGAAGCTTTCTTT. This encodes CAWGTGGMNTEAFF.

J is TRBJ1-4 and V is TRBV18; TRBD1 agrees at 7 bases. Germline-derived CDR1 and CDR2 are KGHSH and LQKENI. The V gene end was trimmed by 2 bases and the J gene end by 7 bases; junction bases not matched to a gene: 7. The CDR3 length is 15 residues. CDR3 in DNA: TGTGCCAGCTCACCAACGAGGGGGCGGAGTGAAAAACTGTTTTTT. Translating it yields CASSPTRGRSEKLFF.

The chain links TRBV14 to TRBJ1-1; D gene unclear. The CDR3 extends over 14 amino acids. CDR1 and CDR2 from the germline V gene are SGHDN and FVKESK. V gave up 0 bases and J gave up 7 bases, with 12 bases separating them. The CDR3 protein is CASSQDLYGSEAFF. Written as DNA, the CDR3 is TGTGCCAGCAGCCAAGATCTCTACGGGAGTGAAGCTTTCTTT. Full variable domain (remainder filled in from reference TRBV14 and TRBJ1-1): EAGVTQFPSHSVIEKGQTVTLRCDPISGHDNLYWYRRVMGKEIKFLLHFVKESKQDESGMPNNRFLAERTGGTYSTLKVQPAELEDSGVYFCASSQDLYGSEAFFGQGTRLTVV.

The V and J genes are TRBV5-6 and TRBJ2-7; 8 bases agree with TRBD2. The CDR3 has 14 amino acids. The germline V gene encodes CDR1 SGHDT and CDR2 YYEEEE. V shed 1 base and J 4 bases; nucleotides not matched to a gene: 4. In DNA form, the CDR3 reads TGTGCCAGCAGCTTGAGAAGCGGGGGTTACGAGCAGTACTTC. It specifies CASSLRSGGYEQYF.

V usage is TRBV10-3 and J usage is TRBJ1-4, with D possibly TRBD1 on 5 matching bases. Between the trimmed V and J ends, which lost 7 bases and 8 bases, there was a span of 20 bases. CDR1 is ENHRY and CDR2 is SYGVKD in the germline V gene. This CDR3 comprises 15 residues. CDR3: CAINSGLLSGEKLFF. The DNA for the CDR3 is TGTGCCATCAACTCGGGACTCCTCTCGGGCGAAAAACTGTTTTTT.

As for this clone: Other DNA sequences in this sample translate to the same CDR3. V is TRBV3-1 (or the pseudogene TRBV3-2) and J is TRBJ1-6, with D uncertain. CDR1 and CDR2 (germline): LGHDT, YNNKEL (reference sequence). This CDR3 region has 14 residues. Trimming took off 1 base at V and 5 bases at J, with 6 bases between the two ends. CDR3 protein: CASSQGQNNSPLHF. The CDR3 DNA reads as TGTGCCAGCAGCCAAGGGCAGAATAATTCACCCCTCCACTTT.

The chain is built from TRBV19 and TRBJ1-5, with 8 bases that match TRBD1. Germline CDR1 LNHDA, CDR2 SQIVND (reference sequence). V shed 4 bases and J 7 bases; nucleotides not matched to a gene: 6. The CDR3 length is 14 residues. CDR3 in DNA: TGTGCCAGTAGTACCACAGGGGGACGGCAGCCCCAGCATTTT. It translates to CASSTTGGRQPQHF.

This clone is a singleton in its sample. J is TRBJ2-2 and V is TRBV5-6; maybe TRBD1 (5 bases). Germline lookup yields CDR1 SGHDT and CDR2 YYEEEE. The CDR3 has 13 amino acids. V lost 6 bases and J 6 bases, leaving 12 bases between the germline ends. CDR3 sequence (DNA): TGTGCCAGCACCCGGGCAGGGTCCGGGGAGCTGTTTTTT. Translating it yields CASTRAGSGELFF.

The chain uses TRBV3-1 (or the pseudogene TRBV3-2) and TRBJ1-3, with D possibly matching TRBD1 (6 bases). The CDR3 is 17 amino acids. V gave up 5 bases and J gave up 3 bases, with 20 bases separating them. In germline, CDR1 is LGHDT, CDR2 YNNKEL (reference sequence). The chain's CDR3 is CASSIDLRGKSGNTIYF. The DNA of the CDR3 is TGTGCCAGCAGCATCGACCTAAGGGGGAAAAGTGGAAACACCATATATTTT.

This clone has only a few counts. The chain has TRBV6-5 and TRBJ1-5; 10 positions match TRBD1. The CDR3 has 14 residues. The trim removed 6 bases at V and 1 base at J, leaving 0 bases unmatched. Germline V gene data show CDR1 as MNHEY and CDR2 as SVGAGI. This chain's CDR3 is CASRDRGSNQPQHF. CDR3 DNA: TGTGCCAGCAGGGACAGGGGGAGCAATCAGCCCCAGCATTTT.

In this sample, this clone turned up a few times. J is TRBJ2-3 and V is TRBV2; a possible D gene is TRBD1 (5 bases). Deletions cut 5 bases from V and 3 bases from J, with 9 bases between. CDR1 and CDR2 (germline): SNHLY, FYNNEI. The CDR3 length is 13 residues. In nucleotides, the CDR3 is TGTGCCAGCAGTACTGACAGTACAGATACGCAGTATTTT. Translation: CASSTDSTDTQYF. The whole variable domain, filled in from reference TRBV2 and TRBJ2-3, reads EPEVTQTPSHQVTQMGQEVILRCVPISNHLYFYWYRQILGQKVEFLVSFYNNEISEKSEIFDDQFSVERPDGSNFTLKIRSTKLEDSAMYFCASSTDSTDTQYFGPGTRLTVL.

The chain links TRBV27 to TRBJ1-1, with 7 bases that match TRBD1. The length of the CDR3 is 14 residues. V trimming: 6 bases; J trimming: 9 bases; junction bases outside the gene matches: 13. CDR1 MNHEY and CDR2 SMNVEV come from the germline V gene (reference sequence). Here the CDR3 DNA reads TGTGCCAGCAGACCCGGGACAGCGTCTACCAAAGCTTTCTTT. Encoded protein: CASRPGTASTKAFF.

V and J are TRBV6-1 and TRBJ2-1; 7 bases agree with TRBD2. CDR3 length: 18 amino acids. The germline CDR1 and CDR2 sequences are MNHNS and SASEGT. After removal of 2 bases from V and 0 bases from J, the junction contained 10 bases not matched to a gene. Here the CDR3 DNA reads TGTGCCAGCAGTGAACCTAGCGGTCGACCCAGCTCCTACAATGAGCAGTTCTTC. It codes for CASSEPSGRPSSYNEQFF.

The table lists this clone with a count of one. The chain joins TRBV5-5 to TRBJ1-5, with D tentatively TRBD1 (5 bases). Trimming took 3 bases from V and 6 from J, leaving 10 bases between them. There are 13 residues in the CDR3. Germline V gene sequence: CDR1 SGHKS, CDR2 YYEKEE (reference sequence). The CDR3 loop reads CASSWGMGQPQHF. The CDR3 nucleotides read TGTGCCAGCAGCTGGGGCATGGGTCAGCCCCAGCATTTT.

This clone was counted once. CDR3 nucleotides: TGTGCCAGTAGTATGAAGGTAGGAGACACTGAAGCTTTCTTT. Translated, it gives CASSMKVGDTEAFF. The chain joins TRBV19 to TRBJ1-1; no reliable D call. V was trimmed by 3 bases and J by 3 bases, leaving 11 bases between them. The CDR3 sequence is 14 residues long. The germline CDR1 and CDR2 sequences are LNHDA and SQIVND (reference sequence).

The chain couples TRBV6-2 or TRBV6-3 to TRBJ2-1, with 13 bases aligning to TRBD2. V lost 6 bases, J lost 2 bases, and 7 bases stayed unmatched. Germline CDR1 is MNHEY and CDR2 is SVGEGT. The CDR3 is 17 residues long. The DNA for the CDR3 is TGTGCCAGCAGCCCCACCGGGACTAGCGGGGCCTACAATGAGCAGTTCTTC. Protein: CASSPTGTSGAYNEQFF.

J is TRBJ2-3 and V is TRBV15; D not resolved. Per the germline V gene, CDR1 is LNHNV and CDR2 is YYDKDF (reference sequence). CDR3 length: 15 amino acids. V lost 6 bases, J lost 0 bases, and 13 bases lay in between. The CDR3 DNA follows: TGTGCCACCAGATTTACTACTCAGAGCACAGATACGCAGTATTTT. Translation gives CATRFTTQSTDTQYF.

This chain connects TRBV6-2 or TRBV6-3 to TRBJ1-2, with D possibly TRBD1 on 5 matching bases. Germline CDR1 is MNHEY and CDR2 is SVGEGT. Trimming removed 1 base at V and 8 bases at J, with 11 bases between. The CDR3 sequence is 13 residues long. CDR3 nucleotide sequence: TGTGCCAGCAGTTACTTGCAGGGCTGGGGCTACACCTTC. Translation: CASSYLQGWGYTF.